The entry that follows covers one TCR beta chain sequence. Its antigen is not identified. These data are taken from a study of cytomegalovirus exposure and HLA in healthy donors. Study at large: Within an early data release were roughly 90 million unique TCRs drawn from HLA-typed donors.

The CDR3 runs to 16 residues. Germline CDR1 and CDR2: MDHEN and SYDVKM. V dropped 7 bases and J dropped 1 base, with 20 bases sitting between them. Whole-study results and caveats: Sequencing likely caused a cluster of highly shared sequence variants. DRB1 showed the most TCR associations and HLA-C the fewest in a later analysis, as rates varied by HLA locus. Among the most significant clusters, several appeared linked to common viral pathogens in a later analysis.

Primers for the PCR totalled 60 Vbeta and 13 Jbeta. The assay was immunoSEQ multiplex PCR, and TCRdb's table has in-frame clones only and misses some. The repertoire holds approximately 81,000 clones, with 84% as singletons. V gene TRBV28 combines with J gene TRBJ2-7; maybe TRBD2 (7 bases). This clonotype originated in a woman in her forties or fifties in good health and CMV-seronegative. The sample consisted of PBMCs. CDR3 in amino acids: CASTRGAGTASYEQYF. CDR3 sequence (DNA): TGTGCCAGCACTCGGGGGGCTGGTACGGCTTCCTACGAGCAGTACTTC.